This TCR beta chain was observed in a study of regulatory T cells in long-lasting Graves disease. Study background: Those with persistent Graves' disease had received antithyroid drugs for over 5 years with positive TSH receptor antibodies.

Library construction for TCR beta used iRepertoire HTBI primers and Arm-PCR of CDR3 regions. Via MiXCR, TCRdb re-called the multiplex PCR reads, giving one row per CDR3 protein. In the table there are about 660,000 distinct CDR3 sequences, 25% to 35% of which are singletons. This clonotype was detected only a few times. The antigen remains undetermined. The V gene's germline CDR1 is MNHNS and CDR2 SASEGT. The CDR3 spans 16 residues. With 5 bases clipped from V and 3 bases from J, the junction kept 7 bases outside the gene matches. Study findings and constraints: Persistent Graves' cases showed lower TCR diversity than newly diagnosed cases. The persistent group shared 2,500 to 3,000 public clonotypes, more than the roughly 970 shared by new patients.

Time point of the sample: persistent/refractory GD, antithyroid drugs over 5 years with positive TRAb. PBMCs were the source of the RNA used for TCR sequencing. This rearrangement joins TRBV6-1 to TRBJ1-6; 7 nucleotides match TRBD1. This receptor was identified in a female donor with Graves disease. The specimen comprised peripheral blood mononuclear cells (PBMCs), sampled when the disease was refractory, from a patient treated with antithyroid drugs. This CDR3 reads CASSRTGADYNSPLHF. CDR3 nucleotides: TGTGCCAGCAGTCGAACAGGGGCGGACTATAATTCACCCCTCCACTTT.